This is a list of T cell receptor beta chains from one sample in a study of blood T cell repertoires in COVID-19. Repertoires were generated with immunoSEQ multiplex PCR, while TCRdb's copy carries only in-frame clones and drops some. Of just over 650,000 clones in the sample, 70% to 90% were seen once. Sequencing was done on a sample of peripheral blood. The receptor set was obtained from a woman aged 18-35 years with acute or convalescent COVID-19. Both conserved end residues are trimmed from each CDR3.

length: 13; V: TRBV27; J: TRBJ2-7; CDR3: ASSSLGGPAYEQY
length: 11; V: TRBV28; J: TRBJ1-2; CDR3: ASSFGTGYGYT
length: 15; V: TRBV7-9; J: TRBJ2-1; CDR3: ASSLGLAGVVRNEQF
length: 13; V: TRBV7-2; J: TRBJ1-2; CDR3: ASRRQGSLMDGYT
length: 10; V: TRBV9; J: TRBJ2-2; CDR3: ASSLNTGELF
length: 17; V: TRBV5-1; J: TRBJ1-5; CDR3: ASSLAFERANRVNQPQH
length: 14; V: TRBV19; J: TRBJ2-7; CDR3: ASSISSGDPTYEQY
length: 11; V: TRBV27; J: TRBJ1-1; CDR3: ASGPPWDTEAF
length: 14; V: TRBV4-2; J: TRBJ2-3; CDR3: ASSQDDSASTDTQY
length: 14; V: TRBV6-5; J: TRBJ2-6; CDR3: ASSYRQGTGANVLT
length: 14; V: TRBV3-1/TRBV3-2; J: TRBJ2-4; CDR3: ASSQDRGTSRNIQY
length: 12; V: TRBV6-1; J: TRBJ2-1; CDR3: ASSDGTEYNEQF
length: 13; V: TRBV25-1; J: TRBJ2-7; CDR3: ASSGGQDSSYEQY
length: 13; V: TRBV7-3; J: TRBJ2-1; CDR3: ASSSTSLSYNEQF
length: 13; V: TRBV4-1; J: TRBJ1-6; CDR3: ASSQHGQGAPPVH
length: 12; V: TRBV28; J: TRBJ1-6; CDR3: ASIAAGYNSPLH
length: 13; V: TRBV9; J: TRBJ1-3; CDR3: ASSVTGNPGNTIY
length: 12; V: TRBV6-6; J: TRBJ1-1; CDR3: ASSPSIREAEAF
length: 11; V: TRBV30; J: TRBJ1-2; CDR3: AWKTNRAYFYT
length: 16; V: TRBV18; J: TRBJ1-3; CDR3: ASSPPLGGAFSGNTIY
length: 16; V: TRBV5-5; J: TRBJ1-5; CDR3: ASSSDRGRRLSNQPQH
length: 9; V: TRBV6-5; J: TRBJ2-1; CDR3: ATHRVNEQF
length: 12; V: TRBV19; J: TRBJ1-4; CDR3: ASEGAQGDEKLF
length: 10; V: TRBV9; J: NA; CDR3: ASGRATGELF
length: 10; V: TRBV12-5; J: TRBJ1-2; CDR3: ASGTGGSGYT
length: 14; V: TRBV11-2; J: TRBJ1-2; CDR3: ASSQGVYRVDYGYT
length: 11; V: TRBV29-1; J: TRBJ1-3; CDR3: SVRASSGNTIY
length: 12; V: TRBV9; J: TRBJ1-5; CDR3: ASSAGGWGQPQH
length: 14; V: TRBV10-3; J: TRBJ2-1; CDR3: AISEGIGSSYNEQF
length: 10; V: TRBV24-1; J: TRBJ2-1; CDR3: ATSGTGGKQF
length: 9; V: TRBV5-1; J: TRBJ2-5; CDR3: ASRRWETQY
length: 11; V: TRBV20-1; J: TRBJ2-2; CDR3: SASPVNTGELF
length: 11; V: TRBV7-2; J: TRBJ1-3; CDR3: ASSTSGGNTIY
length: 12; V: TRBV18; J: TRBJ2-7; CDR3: ASSQGAVTYEQY
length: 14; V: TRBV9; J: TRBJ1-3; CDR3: ASSVGQGAGGNTIY
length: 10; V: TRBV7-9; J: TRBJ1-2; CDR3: ASSLVNYGYT
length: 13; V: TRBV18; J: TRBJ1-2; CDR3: ATNQWDRGLGGYT
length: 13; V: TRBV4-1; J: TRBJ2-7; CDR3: ASSQGTGSATKQY
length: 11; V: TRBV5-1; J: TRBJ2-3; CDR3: ASSSGLDWVQY
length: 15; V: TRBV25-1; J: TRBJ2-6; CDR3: ASSSRDRASGANVLT
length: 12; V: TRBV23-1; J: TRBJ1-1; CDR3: ASSFPTGNTEAF
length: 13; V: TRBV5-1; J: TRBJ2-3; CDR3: ANSFPLESTDTQY
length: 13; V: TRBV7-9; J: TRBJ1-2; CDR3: ASSLGNSPNYGYT
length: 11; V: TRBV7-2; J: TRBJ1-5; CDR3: ASSQAGGQPQH
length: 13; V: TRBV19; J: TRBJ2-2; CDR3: ASSIKGANTGELF
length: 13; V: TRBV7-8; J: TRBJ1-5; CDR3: ASSPQGFSNQPQH